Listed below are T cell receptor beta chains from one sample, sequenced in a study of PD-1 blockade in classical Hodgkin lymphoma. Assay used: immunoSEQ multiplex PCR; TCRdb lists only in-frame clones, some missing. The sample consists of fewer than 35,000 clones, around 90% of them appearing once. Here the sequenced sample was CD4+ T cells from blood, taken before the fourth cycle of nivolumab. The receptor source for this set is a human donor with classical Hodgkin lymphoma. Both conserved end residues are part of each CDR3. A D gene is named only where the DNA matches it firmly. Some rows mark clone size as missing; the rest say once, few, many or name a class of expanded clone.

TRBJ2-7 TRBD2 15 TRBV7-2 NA TGTGCCAGCAGCTTGACTAGCGCCCAGACTGGAGGGCAGTACTTC CASSLTSAQTGGQYF
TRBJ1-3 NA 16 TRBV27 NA TGTGCCAGCAGTTTAGGGGTACCCGTGCTAGGAAACACCATATATTTT CASSLGVPVLGNTIYF
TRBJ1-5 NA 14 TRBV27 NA TGTGCCAGCAGCGAAGGGTTAAACAATCAGCCCCAGCATTTT CASSEGLNNQPQHF
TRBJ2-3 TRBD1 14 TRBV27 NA TGTGCCAGCAGTTCCATACAGGGGAAGCGTACGCAGTATTTT CASSSIQGKRTQYF
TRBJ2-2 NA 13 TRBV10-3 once TGTGCCATCAGTTACAGGGTGCCCGGGGAGCTGTTTTTT CAISYRVPGELFF
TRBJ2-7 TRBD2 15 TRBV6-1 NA TGTGCCAGCAGTGGTAAGGGCGGGAGAGCATACGAGCAGTACTTC CASSGKGGRAYEQYF
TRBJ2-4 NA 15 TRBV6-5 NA TGTGCCAGCAGTCCGTCCAGGGGTACGAGAAACATTCAGTACTTC CASSPSRGTRNIQYF
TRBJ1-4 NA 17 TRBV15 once TGTGCCACCAGCAGAATCCCTCGAACTTTAGACGCATCGAAACTGTTTTTT CATSRIPRTLDASKLFF
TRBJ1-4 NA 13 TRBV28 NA TGTGCCAGCAGTTTAGATCGGCTGGAGAAACTGTTTTTT CASSLDRLEKLFF
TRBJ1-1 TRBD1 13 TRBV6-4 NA TGTGCCACCCGGGACAGGAGAGAAGGTGAAGCTTTCTTT CATRDRREGEAFF